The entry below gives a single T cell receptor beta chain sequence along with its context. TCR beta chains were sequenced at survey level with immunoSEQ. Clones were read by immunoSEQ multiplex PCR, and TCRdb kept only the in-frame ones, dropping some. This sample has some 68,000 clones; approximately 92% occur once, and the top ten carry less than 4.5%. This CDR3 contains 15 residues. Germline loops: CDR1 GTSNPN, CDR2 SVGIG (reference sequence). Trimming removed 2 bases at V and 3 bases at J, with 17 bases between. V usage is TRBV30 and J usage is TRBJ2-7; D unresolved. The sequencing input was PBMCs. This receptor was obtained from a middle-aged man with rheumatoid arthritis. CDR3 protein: CAWSNPPLGHYEQYF. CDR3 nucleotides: TGTGCCTGGAGTAACCCCCCTCTAGGGCACTACGAGCAGTACTTC.